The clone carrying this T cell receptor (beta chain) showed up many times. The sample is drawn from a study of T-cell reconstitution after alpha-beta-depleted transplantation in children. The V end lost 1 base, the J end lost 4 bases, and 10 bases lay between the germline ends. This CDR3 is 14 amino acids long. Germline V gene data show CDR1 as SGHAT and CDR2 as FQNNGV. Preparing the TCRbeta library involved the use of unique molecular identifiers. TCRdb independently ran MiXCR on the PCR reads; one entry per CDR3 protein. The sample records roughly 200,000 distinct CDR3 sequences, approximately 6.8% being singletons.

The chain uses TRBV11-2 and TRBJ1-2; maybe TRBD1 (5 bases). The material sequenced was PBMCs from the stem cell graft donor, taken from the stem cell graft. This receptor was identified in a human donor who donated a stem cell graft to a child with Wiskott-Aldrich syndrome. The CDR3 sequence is CASSLGGPIYGYTF. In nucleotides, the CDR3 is TGTGCCAGCAGCTTAGGGGGACCGATCTATGGCTACACCTTC.